This entry lists 26 T cell receptor beta chains sequenced from one sample in a study of shared clonotypes between healthy human individuals. The data were produced by immunoSEQ multiplex PCR, yet TCRdb's version contains in-frame clones alone and is incomplete. The profile shows about 600,000 clones, roughly 79% of them singletons. Sequencing was performed on PBMCs. The receptors shown here come from a woman in her forties in good health. Some clones in this sample may be carry-over from other donors' samples.

The chain joins TRBV4-3 to TRBJ1-5, with a weak D call TRBD1 (5 bases). Trimming removed 0 bases from V and 5 bases from J, with 11 bases in between. The CDR3 extends over 15 amino acids. In germline, CDR1 is LGHNA, CDR2 YSLEER. The CDR3 protein is CASSQDRGNHQPQHF. The CDR3 nucleotides read TGCGCCAGCAGCCAAGATAGGGGCAACCATCAGCCCCAGCATTTT.

The chain joins TRBV2 to TRBJ2-7; TRBD2 aligns across 8 bases. The V segment lost 7 bases and the J segment 7 bases; nucleotides outside the gene matches: 15. The germline gives CDR1 SNHLY, CDR2 FYNNEI. The CDR3 loop spans 15 amino acids. The chain's CDR3 is CASTSFGSGSREQYF. CDR3 in DNA: TGTGCCAGCACCTCTTTCGGCAGCGGGAGTCGAGAGCAGTACTTC.

As regards this clone: Since a far larger clone is one base different, this is likely a read error. Other DNA sequences in this sample translate to the same CDR3. The chain uses TRBV7-3 and TRBJ1-1; perhaps TRBD1 as D (5 bases). The CDR3 sequence is 13 residues long. V was cut by 2 bases and J by 1 base, with 5 bases left in between. Germline-derived CDR1 and CDR2 are SGHTA and FQGTGA. CDR3 loop: CASSLDRNTEAFF. The DNA of the CDR3 is TGTGCCAGCAGCTTAGACAGGAACACTGAAGCTTTCTTT.

The genes are TRBV11-3 and TRBJ2-2; D remains unclear. Trimming removed 3 bases at V and 4 bases at J, with 12 bases between. Looked up from germline, CDR1 is SGHNT and CDR2 is YENEEA. This CDR3 is built from 15 residues. The chain's CDR3 is CASSLYLGGTGELFF. The DNA for the CDR3 is TGTGCCAGCAGCTTGTATCTAGGCGGCACCGGGGAGCTGTTTTTT.

This chain joins TRBV28 and TRBJ2-5; D may be TRBD2 (6 bases). The J call may be faulty, since TRBJ2-7 better matches the DNA end. CDR3 length equals 13 residues. Germline CDR1 MDHEN, CDR2 SYDVKM. CDR3 nucleotide sequence: TGTGCCAGCCGTATAGCGGCAAACTACGAGCAGTACTTC. Its translation is CASRIAANYEQYF.

The rearrangement joins TRBV5-4 to TRBJ2-5, with D maybe TRBD1 (6 bases). The CDR3 spans 14 residues. The germline V gene encodes CDR1 SGHNT and CDR2 YYREEE (reference sequence). V lost 5 bases to trimming and J lost 2 bases, with 13 bases between them. The chain's CDR3 is CASSLGAAQETQYF. In nucleotides, the CDR3 is TGTGCCAGCAGTCTGGGGGCGGCTCAAGAGACCCAGTACTTC.

In the case of this clone: This sequence may be a read error, since a much larger clone differs from it by one base. The rearrangement links TRBV14 to TRBJ2-5; a possible D gene is TRBD1 (5 bases). The germline V gene encodes CDR1 SGHDN and CDR2 FVKESK. V was trimmed by 5 bases and J by 4 bases, leaving 17 bases between them. The length of the CDR3 is 15 residues. CDR3 DNA: TGTGCCAGCAGCACCCTCAGGGTTCCCACAGAGACCCAGTACTTC. Protein: CASSTLRVPTETQYF. The variable domain in full, with the rest retrieved from reference TRBV14 and TRBJ2-5, is EAGVTQFPSHSVIEKGQTVTLRCDPISGHDNLYWYRRVMGKEIKFLLHFVKESKQDESGMPNNRFLAERTGGTYSTLKVQPAELEDSGVYFCASSTLRVPTETQYFGPGTRLLVL.

V usage is TRBV9 and J usage is TRBJ2-3; possible D gene TRBD2, 6 bases. The germline V and J ends were trimmed by 0 bases and 0 bases, with 11 bases remaining between them. From germline, CDR1 is SGDLS and CDR2 YYNGEE. The CDR3 is 16 residues long. This chain's CDR3 is CASSVVGGTSTDTQYF. For the CDR3, the DNA is TGTGCCAGCAGCGTAGTGGGCGGGACTAGCACAGATACGCAGTATTTT.

This rearrangement joins TRBV7-9 to TRBJ2-5; D may match TRBD1 or TRBD2 (5 bases each). CDR1 is SEHNR, CDR2 FQNEAQ, per germline (reference sequence). Trimming took 2 bases from V and 4 from J, leaving 14 bases between them. The CDR3 consists of 15 residues. Here the CDR3 DNA reads TGTGCCAGCAGCTTAAGAGTCACGGGGCGAGAGACCCAGTACTTC. It specifies CASSLRVTGRETQYF. Full variable domain (rest looked up from reference TRBV7-9 and TRBJ2-5): DTGVSQNPRHKITKRGQNVTFRCDPISEHNRLYWYRQTLGQGPEFLTYFQNEAQLEKSRLLSDRFSAERPKGSFSTLEIQRTEQGDSAMYLCASSLRVTGRETQYFGPGTRLLVL.

The chain is built from TRBV5-1 and TRBJ2-5; perhaps D is TRBD1 or TRBD2 (5 bases each). This CDR3 has 14 residues. CDR1 and CDR2 (germline): SGHRS, YFSETQ. The V gene lost 2 bases and the J gene lost 2 bases, with 10 bases spanning the gap. CDR3 nucleotides: TGCGCCAGCAGCTTCCAGGGAGTACAAGAGACCCAGTACTTC. Encoded protein: CASSFQGVQETQYF.

This clone was seen many times. Other DNA sequences of this sample code for an identical CDR3. The J gene is TRBJ1-1, the V gene TRBV15; D uncertain. Germline V CDR1 and CDR2: LNHNV, YYDKDF (reference sequence). The CDR3 is 13 residues long. V was clipped by 3 bases and J by 1 base, with 6 bases between them. CDR3 region: CATSRAPNTEAFF. As DNA, the CDR3 is TGTGCCACCAGCAGGGCGCCGAACACTGAAGCTTTCTTT. Supplemented by reference TRBV15 and TRBJ1-1, the full variable domain reads DAMVIQNPRYQVTQFGKPVTLSCSQTLNHNVMYWYQQKSSQAPKLLFHYYDKDFNNEADTPDNFQSRRPNTSFCFLDIRSPGLGDTAMYLCATSRAPNTEAFFGQGTRLTVV.

CDR3 sequence reads: CASSIVTSSYGYTF. DNA for the CDR3: TGTGCCAGTAGTATAGTAACAAGTTCCTATGGCTACACCTTC. This chain connects TRBV19 to TRBJ1-2; no reliable D call. V lost 1 base to trimming and J lost 4 bases, with 10 bases between them. There are 14 residues in the CDR3. The germline CDR1 and CDR2 sequences are LNHDA and SQIVND (reference sequence).

The chain joins TRBV2 to TRBJ2-7, with 8 bases fitting TRBD1. CDR1 is SNHLY and CDR2 is FYNNEI in the germline V gene. This CDR3 contains 13 residues. Trimming removed 7 bases from V and 3 bases from J; junction bases left unmatched: 5. CDR3 in amino acids: CASTQGAFYEQYF. The CDR3 nucleotides read TGTGCCAGCACCCAGGGGGCTTTCTACGAGCAGTACTTC.

This clone was recorded only once. CDR3 region: CASGFADTQYF. In nucleotides, the CDR3 is TGTGCCAGCGGGTTCGCAGATACGCAGTATTTT. The chain has TRBV6-1 and TRBJ2-3, with D uncertain. The CDR3 extends over 11 amino acids. Trimming stripped 8 bases from V and 4 bases from J, with 7 bases between. Germline V CDR1 and CDR2: MNHNS, SASEGT.

The V gene is TRBV25-1, the J gene TRBJ2-7, with D maybe TRBD2 (6 bases). The CDR3 extends over 15 amino acids. V gave up 3 bases and J gave up 0 bases, with 12 bases separating them. Germline CDR1 reads MGHDK; CDR2 reads SYGVNS. CDR3 in amino acids: CASSDPRDFSYEQYF. CDR3 sequence (DNA): TGTGCCAGCAGTGACCCCAGGGACTTCTCCTACGAGCAGTACTTC.

The V gene is TRBV30, the J gene TRBJ2-7; 8 nucleotides align to TRBD1. V was pared by 2 bases and J by 6 bases, with 6 bases of the junction left unmatched. The CDR3 totals 13 residues. Per the germline V gene, CDR1 is GTSNPN and CDR2 is SVGIG (reference sequence). The CDR3, as DNA: TGTGCCTGGAGTCCCTTGACAGGGGCCGAGCAGTACTTC. This gives the protein CAWSPLTGAEQYF.

This rearrangement joins TRBV5-4 to TRBJ2-2; possibly TRBD1 for D (5 bases). Germline-derived CDR1 and CDR2 are SGHNT and YYREEE (reference sequence). The CDR3 covers 14 residues. Deletions cut 4 bases from V and 2 bases from J, with 9 bases between. This chain's CDR3 is CASSIDRNTGELFF. The CDR3 DNA follows: TGTGCCAGCAGCATAGACAGAAACACCGGGGAGCTGTTTTTT.

As for this clone: In this CDR3 the conserved last residue, phenylalanine or tryptophan, is missing, so a read error is likely. DNA of the CDR3: TGTGCCAGCTCACCTTCAGGTGGCATATGGGACTACGAGCAGTACCTC. It yields the protein CASSPSGGIWDYEQYL. The chain combines TRBV18 with TRBJ2-7; D gene ambiguous. There are 16 residues in the CDR3. Trimming removed 3 bases from V and 3 bases from J, with 18 bases in between. CDR1 and CDR2 from the germline V gene are KGHSH and LQKENI.

V and J are TRBV15 and TRBJ2-7, with D possibly called TRBD1 or TRBD2 (6 bases each). Germline CDR1 LNHNV, CDR2 YYDKDF (reference sequence). The CDR3 consists of 14 residues. Trimming pared 1 base from V and 5 bases from J, leaving 12 bases between. The CDR3 sequence is CATSRGGASDEQYF. CDR3 coding DNA: TGTGCCACCAGCAGAGGGGGGGCTTCGGACGAGCAGTACTTC.

V usage is TRBV4-3 and J usage is TRBJ2-5; D gene uncertain. The CDR3 runs 14 residues. Trimming took off 0 bases at V and 5 bases at J, with 10 bases between the two ends. Germline CDR1 and CDR2: LGHNA and YSLEER. In DNA form, the CDR3 reads TGCGCCAGCAGCCAAGAGTGGGCAGGTGAGACCCAGTACTTC. The encoded protein is CASSQEWAGETQYF.

The CDR3 loop reads CATSRERGRSYEQYF. Here the CDR3 DNA reads TGTGCCACCAGCAGAGAAAGGGGCAGGAGCTACGAGCAGTACTTC. The V gene is TRBV15, the J gene TRBJ2-7, with a possible D match to TRBD1 (5 bases). The CDR3 is made up of 15 amino acids. Trimming took 0 bases from V and 3 from J, leaving 12 bases between them. Germline V lookup: CDR1 LNHNV, CDR2 YYDKDF (reference sequence).

A word on this clone: A junction boundary mismatches the germline segment, possibly from a read error. Here the CDR3 DNA reads TGTGCCAGCAACCTACAGAACCGCGTGTTCGGGCAGGGCAAGGTCTTC. Protein: CASNLQNRVFGQGKVF. The rearrangement joins TRBV2 to TRBJ2-1; a possible D gene is TRBD1 (5 bases). Germline CDR1 SNHLY, CDR2 FYNNEI. The CDR3 is 16 amino acids.

The genes are TRBV2 and TRBJ1-2, with TRBD1 matching over 8 bases. The CDR3 contains 14 residues. With 4 bases clipped from V and 8 bases from J, the junction kept 9 bases outside the gene matches. CDR1 and CDR2 from the germline V gene are SNHLY and FYNNEI. The CDR3 spells CASSAGQGNWGYTF. CDR3 coding DNA: TGTGCCAGCAGTGCCGGACAGGGCAATTGGGGCTACACCTTC.

The gene calls are TRBV7-9 and TRBJ2-2, with 8 bases fitting TRBD1. CDR1 is SEHNR and CDR2 is FQNEAQ in the germline V gene (reference sequence). The junction had 6 bases not matched to a gene; V was cut back by 6 bases and J by 0 bases. The CDR3 totals 16 residues. The CDR3 region has the DNA TGTGCCAGCAGAAGGGGACAGGACGCGAACACCGGGGAGCTGTTTTTT. Translating gives CASRRGQDANTGELFF.

V usage is TRBV19 and J usage is TRBJ1-4, with TRBD1 as a possible D gene (6 bases). Germline V gene data show CDR1 as LNHDA and CDR2 as SQIVND (reference sequence). V lost 3 bases and J 4 bases, leaving 12 bases between the germline ends. The CDR3 runs 15 residues. DNA of the CDR3: TGTGCCAGTAGTATTTTGCAGGGGAGTAATGAAAAACTGTTTTTT. Translating gives CASSILQGSNEKLFF.

This chain joins TRBV6-1 and TRBJ2-5; D ambiguous. Germline V gene lookup returns CDR1 MNHNS and CDR2 SASEGT. The CDR3 loop spans 14 amino acids. V gave up 2 bases and J gave up 6 bases, with 13 bases separating them. The CDR3 DNA is TGTGCCAGCAGTGAATTCACAGCCCAGCAGACCCAGTACTTC. It is translated as CASSEFTAQQTQYF.